One sample yielded the 27 T cell receptor beta chains listed below, sequenced in a study of T cell changes during pregnancy in multiple sclerosis. This table comes from immunoSEQ multiplex PCR, and its TCRdb copy is limited to in-frame clones, with some not included. The repertoire includes around 38,000 clones, more than 85% of them detected once, and more than 5% sits in the top ten. Sequenced here: CD8+ T cells from peripheral blood mononuclear cells, sampled in the third trimester of pregnancy. These TCRs come from a female donor with multiple sclerosis, enrolled in a pregnancy study.

This clone was counted a single time. The gene calls are TRBV6-5 and TRBJ2-1; 13 bases match TRBD2. Germline lookup yields CDR1 MNHEY and CDR2 SVGAGI. The CDR3 runs 15 residues. With 5 bases clipped from V and 5 bases from J, the junction kept 3 bases outside the gene matches. The CDR3 sequence is CASSKLAGGNNEQFF. The CDR3 DNA is TGTGCCAGCAGTAAACTAGCGGGAGGGAACAATGAGCAGTTCTTC.

The chain joins TRBV7-9 to TRBJ1-4; D is possibly TRBD1 (6 bases). Per the germline V gene, CDR1 is SEHNR and CDR2 is FQNEAQ (reference sequence). V lost 5 bases and J 0 bases, leaving 10 bases between the germline ends. The CDR3 spans 15 residues. The CDR3 nucleotides read TGTGCCAGCAGCGCAGGGGATCCAACTAATGAAAAACTGTTTTTT. This translates into CASSAGDPTNEKLFF.

V is TRBV4-3 and J is TRBJ2-3, with TRBD2 matching over 7 bases. V shed 1 base and J 2 bases; nucleotides not matched to a gene: 6. CDR1 is LGHNA, CDR2 YSLEER, per germline. CDR3 length: 16 amino acids. In nucleotides, the CDR3 is TGCGCCAGCAGCCAAGGTTTCGGGAGGCCCACAGATACGCAGTATTTT. This translates into CASSQGFGRPTDTQYF.

The chain is built from TRBV5-8 and TRBJ2-7; D gene unclear. V was shortened by 1 base and J by 1 base, with 12 bases between the two germline ends. Germline CDR1 reads SGHTS; CDR2 reads YDEGEE. The length of the CDR3 is 15 residues. As DNA, the CDR3 is TGTGCCAGCAGCTTGTTCGTTCAGGTATCCTACGAGCAGTACTTC. The encoded protein is CASSLFVQVSYEQYF.

The rearrangement links TRBV7-6 to TRBJ2-5; possible D gene TRBD2, 6 bases. Trimming cost V 2 bases and J 2 bases, with 15 bases left between them. CDR1 and CDR2 from the germline V gene are SGHVS and FNYEAQ. The CDR3 totals 16 residues. The CDR3 sequence: CASSLTGVPFQETQYF. CDR3 DNA sequence: TGTGCCAGCAGCTTAACGGGGGTTCCCTTTCAAGAGACCCAGTACTTC.

The rearrangement links TRBV19 to TRBJ2-1; D is undetermined. The CDR3 runs 13 residues. The germline gives CDR1 LNHDA, CDR2 SQIVND (reference sequence). Trimming pared 2 bases from V and 9 bases from J, leaving 11 bases between. CDR3 sequence (DNA): TGTGCCAGTAGTATACTAGACGGTACTGAGCAGTTCTTC. This codes for CASSILDGTEQFF.

The chain links TRBV14 to TRBJ2-5; no reliable D call. CDR1 SGHDN and CDR2 FVKESK come from the germline V gene. Between the trimmed V and J ends, which lost 3 bases and 0 bases, there was a span of 11 bases. The CDR3 extends over 15 amino acids. CDR3 in DNA: TGTGCCAGCAGCCAGACACACCCGTACCAAGAGACCCAGTACTTC. Translation: CASSQTHPYQETQYF.

The gene calls are TRBV6-6 and TRBJ1-2, with TRBD1 identical over 7 bases. Germline CDR1 reads MNHNY; CDR2 reads SVGAGI (reference sequence). This CDR3 has 16 residues. J lost 0 bases, V lost 6 bases, and 10 bases had no gene match. The CDR3 is CASRPQVGTANYGYTF. For the CDR3, the DNA is TGTGCCAGCAGACCCCAAGTGGGGACAGCTAACTATGGCTACACCTTC.

The CDR3 nucleotides are TGTGCCAGCAGTGAACACGACGGGACTAGCGGGAGGAGCACCGGGGAGCTGTTTTTT. This translates into CASSEHDGTSGRSTGELFF. The V and J genes are TRBV6-1 and TRBJ2-2; 15 nucleotides agree with TRBD2. V trimming: 2 bases; J trimming: 4 bases; junction bases outside the gene matches: 8. CDR3 size: 19 residues. Germline V gene data show CDR1 as MNHNS and CDR2 as SASEGT.

The CDR3 nucleotides read TGTGCCACCTCCCCGTCTAGCGGGAGTTACTACTTGCAGTTCTTC. It encodes CATSPSSGSYYLQFF. The rearrangement joins TRBV15 to TRBJ2-1, with 10 nucleotides matching TRBD2. Germline-derived CDR1 and CDR2 are LNHNV and YYDKDF (reference sequence). This CDR3 has 15 residues. The V gene end was trimmed by 8 bases and the J gene end by 12 bases; junction bases not matched to a gene: 16.

The CDR3 region has the DNA TGCGCCAGCAGCCAGCTAGCGGCCTCCGAAGCGGCCTCCCCCTACGAGCAGTACTTC. It yields the protein CASSQLAASEAASPYEQYF. The V and J genes are TRBV4-3 and TRBJ2-7, with 7 bases matching TRBD2. V gave up 3 bases and J gave up 2 bases; unmatched junction bases: 19. Germline-derived CDR1 and CDR2 are LGHNA and YSLEER. This CDR3 spans 19 amino acids.

CDR3 in DNA: TGTGCCAGCAGCTTAGAGGCTAGCGGGAGAGAGCAGTACTTC. Protein: CASSLEASGREQYF. The rearrangement uses TRBV7-9 and TRBJ2-7, with TRBD2 matching over 10 bases. Germline V CDR1 and CDR2: SEHNR, FQNEAQ (reference sequence). The CDR3 length is 14 residues. Trimming removed 1 base from V and 7 bases from J; junction bases left unmatched: 4.

This clone was seen a single time. This rearrangement joins TRBV2 to TRBJ2-7, with TRBD1 as a possible D gene (6 bases). The germline V and J ends were trimmed by 5 bases and 2 bases, with 16 bases remaining between them. CDR1 is SNHLY and CDR2 is FYNNEI in the germline V gene. This CDR3 is built from 15 residues. The DNA for the CDR3 is TGTGCCAGCAGTCAATTAGGGACATCTACCTACGAGCAGTACTTC. Translated: CASSQLGTSTYEQYF.

The chain carries TRBV10-3 and TRBJ2-1; perhaps TRBD2 as D (6 bases). The germline V gene has CDR1 ENHRY and CDR2 SYGVKD. V was trimmed by 4 bases and J by 2 bases, leaving 9 bases between them. The CDR3 sequence is 14 residues long. DNA of the CDR3: TGTGCCATCAGTGGGGAGCGGGCCTACAATGAGCAGTTCTTC. Encoded protein: CAISGERAYNEQFF.

The chain links TRBV4-3 to TRBJ2-6; 7 bases are shared with TRBD1. V dropped 3 bases and J dropped 4; count of bases not matched to a gene: 6. The CDR3 covers 16 residues. Germline assignment: CDR1 LGHNA and CDR2 YSLEER. The CDR3 coding sequence is TGCGCCAGCAGCCACACGACAGGGTCCGGGGCCAACGTCCTGACTTTC. It translates to CASSHTTGSGANVLTF.

This chain links TRBV7-2 with TRBJ1-2, with TRBD1 matching over 10 bases. Trimming at V came to 3 bases and at J to 8 bases, leaving 9 bases not matched to a gene. CDR3 length equals 15 residues. The germline V gene has CDR1 SGHTA and CDR2 FQGNSA. The CDR3 DNA reads as TGTGCCAGCAGCTTTATTAGGACAGGGGGGTCGGGCTACACCTTC. This translates into CASSFIRTGGSGYTF.

This clone was recorded only once. The rearrangement uses TRBV4-1 and TRBJ1-3, with 10 bases that match TRBD1. Germline CDR1 is MGHRA and CDR2 is YSYEKL. This CDR3 is 15 amino acids long. J gave up 8 bases and V 4 bases, and 8 bases lay outside the gene matches. The CDR3 here is CASSLRDRGFDTIYF. In DNA, the CDR3 is TGCGCCAGCAGCCTCCGGGACAGGGGATTCGACACCATATATTTT.

This chain connects TRBV19 to TRBJ2-1; 7 bases are a match to TRBD2. The junction had 2 bases not matched to a gene; V was cut back by 3 bases and J by 3 bases. The CDR3 extends over 14 amino acids. In germline, CDR1 is LNHDA, CDR2 SQIVND (reference sequence). In DNA, the CDR3 is TGTGCCAGTAGTATCGGCGGGAGCTACAATGAGCAGTTCTTC. This sequence encodes CASSIGGSYNEQFF. The full variable domain, completed using reference TRBV19 and TRBJ2-1, is DGGITQSPKYLFRKEGQNVTLSCEQNLNHDAMYWYRQDPGQGLRLIYYSQIVNDFQKGDIAEGYSVSREKKESFPLTVTSAQKNPTAFYLCASSIGGSYNEQFFGPGTRLTVL.

This clone was seen only once. The chain carries TRBV9 and TRBJ2-5, with D possibly matching TRBD2 (5 bases). Germline CDR1 is SGDLS and CDR2 is YYNGEE. Between the trimmed V and J ends, which lost 1 base and 5 bases, there was a span of 15 bases. CDR3 length: 15 residues. CDR3 coding DNA: TGTGCCAGCAGCGTATTGGCTAGCACCGCGGAGACCCAGTACTTC. Protein product: CASSVLASTAETQYF. The variable domain in full, completed from reference TRBV9 and TRBJ2-5, reads DSGVTQTPKHLITATGQRVTLRCSPRSGDLSVYWYQQSLDQGLQFLIQYYNGEERAKGNILERFSAQQFPDLHSELNLSSLELGDSALYFCASSVLASTAETQYFGPGTRLLVL.

The chain recombines TRBV7-9 with TRBJ1-1, with D perhaps TRBD1 (6 bases). CDR3 length: 15 residues. Deletions cut 1 base from V and 5 bases from J, with 14 bases between. The germline V gene has CDR1 SEHNR and CDR2 FQNEAQ (reference sequence). The CDR3 here is CASSLVGGAGTEAFF. CDR3 coding DNA: TGTGCCAGCAGCTTAGTTGGGGGGGCAGGGACTGAAGCTTTCTTT.

This chain connects TRBV6-5 to TRBJ1-5, with 9 nucleotides matching TRBD1. This CDR3 region has 14 residues. The ends lost 5 bases at V and 4 bases at J; junction bases unmatched: 3. Germline lookup yields CDR1 MNHEY and CDR2 SVGAGI. CDR3 loop: CASSPGQGNQPQHF. CDR3 coding DNA: TGTGCCAGCAGTCCCGGACAGGGGAATCAGCCCCAGCATTTT.

The V gene is TRBV15, the J gene TRBJ1-5; maybe TRBD1 (5 bases). CDR3 size: 15 residues. CDR1 LNHNV and CDR2 YYDKDF come from the germline V gene (reference sequence). Between the trimmed V and J ends, which lost 1 base and 4 bases, there was a span of 11 bases. The CDR3 sequence is CATSRGRQLNQPQHF. In DNA, the CDR3 is TGTGCCACCAGCAGAGGCCGACAGCTAAATCAGCCCCAGCATTTT.

This sequence joins TRBV4-1 and TRBJ2-7; TRBD2 might be the D (6 bases). From germline, CDR1 is MGHRA and CDR2 YSYEKL. The V gene lost 0 bases and the J gene lost 2 bases, with 14 bases spanning the gap. CDR3 size: 16 residues. The CDR3, as DNA: TGCGCCAGCAGCCAAGATCTAAGCGGGCCGACCTACGAGCAGTACTTC. Encoded protein: CASSQDLSGPTYEQYF.

The chain joins TRBV7-9 to TRBJ1-2; 8 bases align to TRBD1. The CDR3 sequence is 15 residues long. Germline V gene lookup returns CDR1 SEHNR and CDR2 FQNEAQ (reference sequence). V lost 5 bases to trimming and J lost 5 bases; unmatched junction nucleotides: 10. For the CDR3, the DNA is TGTGCCAGCAGCCCCCCCGGACAGGGAACTTATGGCTACACCTTC. It encodes CASSPPGQGTYGYTF.

The rearrangement uses TRBV7-8 and TRBJ2-1; 9 positions agree with TRBD2. Germline-derived CDR1 and CDR2 are SGHVS and FQNEAQ. V was pared by 1 base and J by 8 bases, with 9 bases of the junction left unmatched. This CDR3 has 16 amino acids. The CDR3 spells CASSLGAGGGGDEQFF. The CDR3 region has the DNA TGTGCCAGCAGCTTAGGAGCTGGCGGGGGGGGCGATGAGCAGTTCTTC.

The table lists this clone with a count of one. The rearrangement uses TRBV27 and TRBJ1-2; tentatively, D is TRBD1 (5 bases). The CDR3 length is 13 residues. Trimming took 0 bases from V and 6 from J, leaving 8 bases between them. Germline CDR1 reads MNHEY; CDR2 reads SMNVEV (reference sequence). The CDR3 DNA sequence: TGTGCCAGCAGTTTATCGGGCAGGGATGGCTACACCTTC. This codes for CASSLSGRDGYTF.

This clone was seen only once. The rearrangement links TRBV7-2 to TRBJ2-4, with 8 bases matching TRBD2. Germline lookup yields CDR1 SGHTA and CDR2 FQGNSA. The V segment lost 2 bases and the J segment 6 bases; nucleotides outside the gene matches: 6. The CDR3 has 15 amino acids. CDR3 sequence reads: CASSLTSSGLNIQYF. CDR3 in DNA: TGTGCCAGCAGCTTAACGTCTAGCGGGCTAAACATTCAGTACTTC.